The rows below give T cell receptor beta chains drawn from one sample of a study of vaccination effects on CD4 cells after COVID-19. For these TCRs, the target antigens are not known. Method: immunoSEQ multiplex PCR; TCRdb's copy keeps in-frame clones and lacks some. The sample yields 35,000 to 50,000 clones, under 70% seen once. The source was CD4+ T cells from PBMCs cultured with HCoV-OC43 spike peptides, collected before COVID-19 vaccination. The receptors were gathered from a human donor who received a COVID-19 vaccine. CDR3s leave out the opening cysteine and the closing phenylalanine or tryptophan. Expanded clones are given a class, and other clones once, few, many or no size at all.

>.|TRBV7-2|TRBJ2-5
ASSLMETQY
>.|TRBV20-1|TRBJ1-1
SASRQGGNTEAF
>once|TRBV7-3|TRBJ2-3
ASSPGTPGDTQY
>.|TRBV2|TRBJ1-5
ASSPETGGSQH
>once|TRBV4-3|TRBJ2-3
ASSQLSHPGTDTQY
>.|TRBV2|TRBJ2-7
ASSRSPYEQY
>.|TRBV5-1|TRBJ2-2
ASSVSGGAPGELF
>.|TRBV12-3/TRBV12-4|TRBJ1-1
ASSAHLNTEAF
>few|TRBV5-1|TRBJ1-6
ASSYGQSDSPLH
>.|TRBV6-1|TRBJ2-3
ASSDTGASTDTQY
>.|TRBV2|TRBJ2-2
ASTRGARTTGELF
>few|TRBV27|TRBJ1-2
ASTDRGSGYGYT
>.|TRBV7-9|TRBJ2-3
ASSLAGAVADTQY
>.|TRBV7-6|TRBJ1-3
ASSPGSGTGNTIY
>.|TRBV3-1/TRBV3-2|TRBJ2-7
ASSQASGRGASYEQY
>.|TRBV5-1|TRBJ2-7
ASSWGQEGHEQY
>.|TRBV30|TRBJ1-1
ACRVPGQGPEAF
>.|TRBV18|TRBJ1-5
ASSPTGRAGQPQH
>few|TRBV5-4|TRBJ2-3
ASSLGAGGPSTDTQY
>few|TRBV7-7|TRBJ1-2
ASSFRTPYYGYT
>few|TRBV5-1|TRBJ2-7
ASSLVPGTYEQY
>.|TRBV4-1|TRBJ1-2
ASSHLNTGGAGNGYT
>.|TRBV30|TRBJ1-4
AWSVGTTGFYREKLF
>few|TRBV28|TRBJ1-6
ASKLPGQGAPNSPLH